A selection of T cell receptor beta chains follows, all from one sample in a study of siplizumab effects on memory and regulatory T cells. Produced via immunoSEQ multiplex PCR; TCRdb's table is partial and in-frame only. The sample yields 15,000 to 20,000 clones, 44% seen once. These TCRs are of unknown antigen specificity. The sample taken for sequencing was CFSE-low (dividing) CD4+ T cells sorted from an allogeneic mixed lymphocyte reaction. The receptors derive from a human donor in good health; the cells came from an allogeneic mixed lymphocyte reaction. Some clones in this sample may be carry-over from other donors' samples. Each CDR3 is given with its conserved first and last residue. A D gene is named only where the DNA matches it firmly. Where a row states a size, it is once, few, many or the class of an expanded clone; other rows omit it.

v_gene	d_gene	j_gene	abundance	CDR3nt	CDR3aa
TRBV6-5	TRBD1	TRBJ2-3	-	TGTGCCAGCAGTCCAGGGGGCTCGGGCACAGATACGCAGTATTTT	CASSPGGSGTDTQYF
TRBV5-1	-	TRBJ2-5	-	TGCGCCAGCAGCTACAATCAGGGGAGGGAGACCCAGTACTTC	CASSYNQGRETQYF
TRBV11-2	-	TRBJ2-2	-	TGTGCCAGCAGCTCCCTGGCGCCTCTATTCACCGGGGAGCTGTTTTTT	CASSSLAPLFTGELFF
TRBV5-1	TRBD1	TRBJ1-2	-	TGCGCCAGCAGCCCCGGGACAGGGCCCTACACCTTC	CASSPGTGPYTF
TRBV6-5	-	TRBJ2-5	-	TGTGCCAGCAGTTACTCGAGAGTGGACCAAGAGACCCAGTACTTC	CASSYSRVDQETQYF
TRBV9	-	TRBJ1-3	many	TGTGCCAGCAGCACCACGATACAGTGGACTAACACCATATATTTT	CASSTTIQWTNTIYF
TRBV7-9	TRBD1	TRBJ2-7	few	TGTGCCAGCAGCGTACAGGGGCCCATCGACGAGCAGTACTTC	CASSVQGPIDEQYF
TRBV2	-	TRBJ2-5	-	TGTGCCAGCAGTATAGGGGCCACGACCTCGGAGACCCAGTACTTC	CASSIGATTSETQYF
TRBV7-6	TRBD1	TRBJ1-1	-	TGTGCCAGCAGCTTAGCGGGACAGGCCGGCACTGAAGCTTTCTTT	CASSLAGQAGTEAFF
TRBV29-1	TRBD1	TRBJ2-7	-	TGCAGCGTTGTACAGGGGACCTACGTGCAGTACTTC	CSVVQGTYVQYF
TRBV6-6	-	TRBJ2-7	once	TGTGCCAGCAGTCGGACGGCTACCTACGAGCAGTACTTC	CASSRTATYEQYF
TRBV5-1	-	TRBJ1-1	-	TGCGCCAGCAGCCCCGGACTCCCGAACACTGAAGCTTTCTTT	CASSPGLPNTEAFF
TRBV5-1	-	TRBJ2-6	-	TGCGCCAGCAGCTTGGTAGGTGGGCCTGGGGCCAACGTCCTGACTTTC	CASSLVGGPGANVLTF
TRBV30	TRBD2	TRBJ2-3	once	TGTGCCTGGGGGACTAGCGGGATGCTCGGGCCAGATACGCAGTATTTT	CAWGTSGMLGPDTQYF
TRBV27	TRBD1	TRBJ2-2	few	TGTGCCAGCAGTTTAAGGGGACAGTCCGGGGAGCTGTTTTTT	CASSLRGQSGELFF
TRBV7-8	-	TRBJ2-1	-	TGTGCCAGCAGCTCAGATGGCTTGTCCAATGAGCAGTTCTTC	CASSSDGLSNEQFF
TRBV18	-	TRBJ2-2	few	TGTGCCAGCTCACGAATGCCAAGGGGTGAAGGGACGAACACCGGGGAGCTGTTTTTT	CASSRMPRGEGTNTGELFF
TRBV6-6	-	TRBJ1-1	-	TGTGCCAGCCAAAGGGGGAAATACACTGAAGCTTTCTTT	CASQRGKYTEAFF
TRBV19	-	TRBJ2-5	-	TGTGCCAGTAGTATAGATCCCTCTCGATTTCAAGAGACCCAGTACTTC	CASSIDPSRFQETQYF
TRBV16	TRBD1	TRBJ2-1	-	TGTGCCAGCAGCCAACACCAGACAGGGCCCTATGAGCAGTTCTTC	CASSQHQTGPYEQFF
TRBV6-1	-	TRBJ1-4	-	TGTGCCAGCAGGCCCCCGGGATCGATGTGGGAAAAACTGTTTTTT	CASRPPGSMWEKLFF
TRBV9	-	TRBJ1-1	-	TGTGCCAGCAGCCTGACAGTGAACACTGAAGCTTTCTTT	CASSLTVNTEAFF
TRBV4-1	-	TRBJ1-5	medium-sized	TGCGCCAGCAGCCAAGATCGTTGGGGAGGGGCGAGCAATCAGCCCCAGCATTTT	CASSQDRWGGASNQPQHF
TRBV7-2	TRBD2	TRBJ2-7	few	TGTGCCAGCAGCCCGACTAGCGGTACCTACTACGAGCAGTACTTC	CASSPTSGTYYEQYF
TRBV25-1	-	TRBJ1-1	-	TGTGCCAGCAGTGCCACAGGACCCCCGCCGCGAGCTTTCTTT	CASSATGPPPRAFF
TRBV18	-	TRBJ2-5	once	TGTGCCAGCTCACCCCCCCCCAAGGGAGAGACCCAGTACTTC	CASSPPPKGETQYF
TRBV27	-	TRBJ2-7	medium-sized	TGTGCCAGCAGTCCTGCGACAGAAACCTACGAGCAGTACTTC	CASSPATETYEQYF
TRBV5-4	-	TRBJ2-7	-	TGTGCCAGCAGCCCCGGGGGTAGCGTACCCTACGAGCAGTACTTC	CASSPGGSVPYEQYF
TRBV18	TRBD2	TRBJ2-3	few	TGTGCCAGCTCAAGTCTAGCGGGAGGGTTCGTTGATACGCAGTATTTT	CASSSLAGGFVDTQYF
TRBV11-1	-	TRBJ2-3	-	TGTGCCAGCAGCCTCTACATGGAGGATACGCAGTATTTT	CASSLYMEDTQYF
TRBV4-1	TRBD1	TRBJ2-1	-	TGCGCCAGCAGCCATACGACAGGGGCCCCCAATGAGCAGTTCTTC	CASSHTTGAPNEQFF
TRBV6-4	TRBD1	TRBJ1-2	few	TGTGCCAGCAGTACAGAACAGGGGAACTATGGCTACACCTTC	CASSTEQGNYGYTF
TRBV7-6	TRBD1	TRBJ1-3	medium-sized	TGTGCCAGCAGCTCGTCAACAGGGGGCGGCGGAAACACCATATATTTT	CASSSSTGGGGNTIYF
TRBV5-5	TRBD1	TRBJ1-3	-	TGTGCCAGCAGCTTGAACTTCGGGACAGCCGCAAACACCATATATTTT	CASSLNFGTAANTIYF
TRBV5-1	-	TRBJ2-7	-	TGCGCCAGCAGCGTATTCGGCTACGAGCAGTACTTC	CASSVFGYEQYF
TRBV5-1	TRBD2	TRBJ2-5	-	TGCGCCAGCAGCCCGCTTTTCACTAGCGGGAGGGGGCAAGAGACCCAGTACTTC	CASSPLFTSGRGQETQYF
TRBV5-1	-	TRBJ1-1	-	TGCGCCAGCAGCTTTGCAGGGTCGATGGCTTTCTTT	CASSFAGSMAFF
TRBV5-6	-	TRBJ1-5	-	TGTGCCAGCAGCTTGGGAGGGGCCGGCAATCAGCCCCAGCATTTT	CASSLGGAGNQPQHF
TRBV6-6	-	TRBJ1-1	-	TGTGCCAGCAGTTACAGGGGGAGTGCTTTCTTT	CASSYRGSAFF
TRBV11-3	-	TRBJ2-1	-	TGTGCCAGCAGCTTAAGGAGGCCCTATCTCAATGAGCAGTTCTTC	CASSLRRPYLNEQFF
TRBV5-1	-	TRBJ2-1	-	TGCGCCAGCAGCTTGATTCCGGGCCTCCTTGAGCAGTTCTTC	CASSLIPGLLEQFF
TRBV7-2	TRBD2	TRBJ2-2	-	TGTGCCAGCAGGGCCGCGGGGAGCGGGAGGACTGGGGAGCTGTTTTTT	CASRAAGSGRTGELFF
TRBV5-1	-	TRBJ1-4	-	TGCGCCAGCAGCTCCAGGGGCCTCAATGAAAAACTGTTTTTT	CASSSRGLNEKLFF
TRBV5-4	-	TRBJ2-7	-	TGTGCCAGCAGCTTCGGGGGTACGACCTACGAGCAGTACTTC	CASSFGGTTYEQYF
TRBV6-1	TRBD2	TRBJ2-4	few	TGTGCCAGCAGTGAAGCGGCGCGGGGGGGTTCCAAAAACATTCAGTACTTC	CASSEAARGGSKNIQYF
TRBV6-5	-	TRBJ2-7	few	TGTGCCACGTCCCGCCCCGAGGGGTTCTACGAGCAGTACTTC	CATSRPEGFYEQYF
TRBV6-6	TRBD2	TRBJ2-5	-	TGTGCCAGCAGTTACCGTGCTAGCGGGAGGGGAGAGACCCAGTACTTC	CASSYRASGRGETQYF